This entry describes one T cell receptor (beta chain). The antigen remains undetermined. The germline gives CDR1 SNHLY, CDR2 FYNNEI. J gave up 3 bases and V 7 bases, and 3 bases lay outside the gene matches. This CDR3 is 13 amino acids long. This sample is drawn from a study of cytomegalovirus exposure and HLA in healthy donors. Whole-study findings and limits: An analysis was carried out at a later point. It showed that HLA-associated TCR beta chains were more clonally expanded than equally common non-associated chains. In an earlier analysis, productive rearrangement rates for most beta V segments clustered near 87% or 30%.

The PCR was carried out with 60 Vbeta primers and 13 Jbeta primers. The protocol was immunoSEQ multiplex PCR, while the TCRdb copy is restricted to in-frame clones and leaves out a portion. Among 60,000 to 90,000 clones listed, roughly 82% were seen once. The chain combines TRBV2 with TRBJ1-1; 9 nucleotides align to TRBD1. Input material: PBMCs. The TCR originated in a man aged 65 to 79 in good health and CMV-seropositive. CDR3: CASNRQGDTEAFF. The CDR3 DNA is TGTGCCAGCAACCGACAGGGGGACACTGAAGCTTTCTTT.